These 13 T cell receptor beta chains originate from one sample sequenced in a study of siplizumab effects on memory and regulatory T cells. Some clones are missing from TCRdb's copy, which holds only in-frame ones; the method was immunoSEQ multiplex PCR. The sample holds fewer than 85,000 clones, 95% seen once. The sequencing sample was made of CD8+ T cells sorted from blood. The source of these receptors is a human donor in good health.

V is TRBV7-6 and J is TRBJ2-3; 10 positions agree with TRBD2. The CDR3 length is 13 residues. The junction had 0 bases not matched to a gene; V was cut back by 8 bases and J by 1 base. Germline loops: CDR1 SGHVS, CDR2 FNYEAQ. CDR3 nucleotide sequence: TGTGCCAGCGGGACTAGCGGCACAGATACGCAGTATTTT. Its translation: CASGTSGTDTQYF.

The chain recombines TRBV2 with TRBJ2-7; 8 positions match TRBD2. CDR1 is SNHLY, CDR2 FYNNEI, per germline. V lost 1 base and J lost 4; bases outside the gene matches: 3. The length of the CDR3 is 14 residues. Written as DNA, the CDR3 is TGTGCCAGCAGTGAAGGAGCGGGGGCTTACGAGCAGTACTTC. Translation gives CASSEGAGAYEQYF.

This sequence joins TRBV4-1 and TRBJ1-3, with unresolved D. V lost 2 bases to trimming and J lost 0 bases, with 8 bases between them. The germline gives CDR1 MGHRA, CDR2 YSYEKL. CDR3 length: 15 amino acids. The CDR3 nucleotides read TGCGCCAGCAGCCAAATGGGGAGCTCTGGAAACACCATATATTTT. Its protein product is CASSQMGSSGNTIYF.

This chain links TRBV7-9 with TRBJ2-1; possibly TRBD2 for D (5 bases). The CDR3 runs to 15 residues. V gave up 1 base and J gave up 4 bases, with 11 bases separating them. The germline V gene has CDR1 SEHNR and CDR2 FQNEAQ (reference sequence). DNA of the CDR3: TGTGCCAGCAGCTTAGGCCCGGAGGAATACAATGAGCAGTTCTTC. Residues: CASSLGPEEYNEQFF.

The chain joins TRBV7-9 to TRBJ2-1; D tentatively reads TRBD1 or TRBD2 (5 bases each). The CDR3 spans 14 residues. Germline V lookup: CDR1 SEHNR, CDR2 FQNEAQ (reference sequence). Trimming removed 5 bases at V and 5 bases at J, with 13 bases between. In DNA, the CDR3 is TGTGCCAGCAGCCCCGAGGGGAATCACAATGAGCAGTTCTTC. It specifies CASSPEGNHNEQFF.

The chain joins TRBV9 to TRBJ2-6; 10 bases align to TRBD1. Trimming at V came to 0 bases and at J to 4 bases, leaving 13 bases not matched to a gene. This CDR3 is built from 20 residues. Germline V gene data show CDR1 as SGDLS and CDR2 as YYNGEE. CDR3 region: CASSVERMGDRGPGANVLTF. DNA of the CDR3: TGTGCCAGCAGCGTAGAAAGGATGGGGGACAGGGGTCCCGGGGCCAACGTCCTGACTTTC.

The chain has TRBV4-2 and TRBJ2-7, with 13 bases that match TRBD2. Germline CDR1 and CDR2: LGHNA and YNFKEQ. The V segment lost 3 bases and the J segment 3 bases; nucleotides outside the gene matches: 2. There are 15 residues in the CDR3. The CDR3 DNA reads TGTGCCAGCAGCCATGGACTAGCGGGAGTCTACGAGCAGTACTTC. Its protein product is CASSHGLAGVYEQYF.

The genes are TRBV27 and TRBJ2-7; D possibly matches TRBD1 or TRBD2 (5 bases each). In germline, CDR1 is MNHEY, CDR2 SMNVEV (reference sequence). The CDR3 sequence is 14 residues long. The ends were cut back, 3 bases at V and 7 bases at J, with 16 bases in the middle. The CDR3 region is CASSFQDQWGEQYF. The CDR3 DNA follows: TGTGCCAGCAGTTTCCAGGACCAATGGGGGGAGCAGTACTTC.

V and J are TRBV18 and TRBJ2-7, with D unresolved. The germline V gene has CDR1 KGHSH and CDR2 LQKENI. The length of the CDR3 is 13 residues. V shed 4 bases and J shed 6 bases, with 13 bases lying between them. This CDR3 reads CASSLGRTAEQYF. As DNA, the CDR3 is TGTGCCAGCTCACTCGGCAGGACGGCCGAGCAGTACTTC.

This sequence joins TRBV11-2 and TRBJ2-2; no firm D call. V lost 2 bases and J 4 bases, leaving 5 bases between the germline ends. The CDR3 runs to 13 residues. CDR1 and CDR2 from the germline V gene are SGHAT and FQNNGV. DNA for the CDR3: TGTGCCAGCAGCTTATCTCCCACCGGGGAGCTGTTTTTT. It codes for CASSLSPTGELFF.

The chain couples TRBV7-9 to TRBJ2-7, with 8 bases identical to TRBD1. The CDR3 is 15 amino acids. V shed 1 base, J shed 0 bases, and the junction held 2 bases outside the gene matches. Germline CDR1 SEHNR, CDR2 FQNEAQ (reference sequence). CDR3 sequence reads: CASSLVQGASYEQYF. In DNA, the CDR3 is TGTGCCAGCAGCTTAGTCCAGGGGGCCTCCTACGAGCAGTACTTC.

The chain carries TRBV14 and TRBJ1-4, with D perhaps matching TRBD1 (6 bases). The CDR3 covers 15 residues. The germline CDR1 and CDR2 sequences are SGHDN and FVKESK. Deletions cut 4 bases from V and 8 bases from J, with 17 bases between. CDR3 protein: CASSPYRVGNEKLFF. For the CDR3, the DNA is TGTGCCAGCAGCCCTTACAGGGTTGGGAACGAAAAACTGTTTTTT.

The chain carries TRBV6-1 and TRBJ1-2, with D maybe TRBD1 (6 bases). The CDR3 is 10 amino acids. V dropped 10 bases and J dropped 3 bases, with 6 bases sitting between them. Germline values: CDR1 MNHNS, CDR2 SASEGT. The CDR3 DNA follows: TGTGCCACAGGGGACTATGGCTACACCTTC. This codes for CATGDYGYTF.